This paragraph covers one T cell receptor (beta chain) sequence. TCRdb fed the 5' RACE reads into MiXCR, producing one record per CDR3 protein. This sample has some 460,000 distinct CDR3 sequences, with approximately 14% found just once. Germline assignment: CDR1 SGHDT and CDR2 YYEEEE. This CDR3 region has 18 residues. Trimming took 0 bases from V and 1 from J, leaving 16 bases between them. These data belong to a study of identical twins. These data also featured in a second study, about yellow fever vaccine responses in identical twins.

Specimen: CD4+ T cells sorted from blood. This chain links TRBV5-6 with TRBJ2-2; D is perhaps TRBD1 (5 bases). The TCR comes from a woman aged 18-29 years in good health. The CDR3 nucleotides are TGTGCCAGCAGCTTGGCCAATTTGACAGTACTGAACACCGGGGAGCTGTTTTTT. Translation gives CASSLANLTVLNTGELFF.